This entry lists 28 T cell receptor beta chains sequenced from one sample in a study of identifying expanded T cells in peripheral blood. The table came from immunoSEQ multiplex PCR; TCRdb's copy has only in-frame clones and leaves some out. The sample holds approximately 94,000 clones, approximately 88% seen once. The sample taken for sequencing was blood. These receptors were taken from a person aged 18-70 years in good health.

The gene calls are TRBV7-2 and TRBJ2-3, with D perhaps TRBD1 (5 bases). Germline V gene lookup returns CDR1 SGHTA and CDR2 FQGNSA. There are 15 residues in the CDR3. V lost 5 bases and J 2 bases, leaving 14 bases between the germline ends. As DNA, the CDR3 is TGTGCCAGCAGCCCGAAGGGGTCTTTCACAGATACGCAGTATTTT. This codes for CASSPKGSFTDTQYF.

This clone was recorded only once. CDR3 sequence (DNA): TGTGCCAGCAGCCAAGCTGGGGCCCCAGATACGCAGTATTTT. It translates to CASSQAGAPDTQYF. The V gene is TRBV14, the J gene TRBJ2-3, with D possibly being TRBD1 (5 bases). Germline-derived CDR1 and CDR2 are SGHDN and FVKESK. This CDR3 has 14 residues. Trimming removed 1 base from V and 4 bases from J, with 9 bases in between. The full variable domain, with the rest looked up from reference TRBV14 and TRBJ2-3, is EAGVTQFPSHSVIEKGQTVTLRCDPISGHDNLYWYRRVMGKEIKFLLHFVKESKQDESGMPNNRFLAERTGGTYSTLKVQPAELEDSGVYFCASSQAGAPDTQYFGPGTRLTVL.

This chain uses TRBV7-3 with TRBJ2-5, with D possibly being TRBD2 (5 bases). This CDR3 region has 15 residues. Germline V gene data show CDR1 as SGHTA and CDR2 as FQGTGA. V was cut by 5 bases and J by 2 bases, with 15 bases left in between. The CDR3 coding sequence is TGTGCCAGCAGCCGAGGTGACGCGGGTCAAGAGACCCAGTACTTC. This encodes CASSRGDAGQETQYF.

The V gene is TRBV5-1, the J gene TRBJ1-4; TRBD1 might be the D (5 bases). This CDR3 comprises 18 residues. Germline V gives CDR1 SGHRS, CDR2 YFSETQ. The ends were cut back, 2 bases at V and 0 bases at J, with 17 bases in the middle. This chain's CDR3 is CASSFGRGITATNEKLFF. CDR3 in DNA: TGCGCCAGCAGCTTCGGTCGGGGGATCACTGCAACTAATGAAAAACTGTTTTTT.

Worth noting for this clone: This specimen includes other DNA sequences encoding the same CDR3. The rearrangement joins TRBV5-5 to TRBJ1-5; D gene ambiguous. This CDR3 has 15 amino acids. V dropped 0 bases and J dropped 2 bases, with 9 bases sitting between them. The germline V gene encodes CDR1 SGHKS and CDR2 YYEKEE (reference sequence). CDR3 nucleotides: TGTGCCAGCAGCTTGGGCTCGGGTGGCAATCAGCCCCAGCATTTT. This gives the protein CASSLGSGGNQPQHF.

The chain links TRBV6-5 to TRBJ2-1; tentative D call: TRBD2 (5 bases). Deletions cut 3 bases from V and 9 bases from J, with 15 bases between. This CDR3 is built from 14 residues. Per germline, CDR1 MNHEY and CDR2 SVGAGI. The CDR3: CASSYGLARGEQFF. CDR3 coding DNA: TGTGCCAGCAGTTATGGGCTAGCACGGGGTGAGCAGTTCTTC.

This clone occurred once. The chain recombines TRBV5-4 with TRBJ2-2; D not certain. V shed 4 bases and J shed 3 bases, with 13 bases lying between them. Germline V CDR1 and CDR2: SGHNT, YYREEE (reference sequence). The CDR3 length is 15 residues. This chain's CDR3 is CASSEGRSYTGELFF. In DNA, the CDR3 is TGTGCCAGCAGCGAAGGACGCTCCTACACCGGGGAGCTGTTTTTT.

This clone showed up just a few times. V and J are TRBV7-9 and TRBJ1-5; D is perhaps TRBD1 (5 bases). V was clipped by 5 bases and J by 8 bases, with 19 bases between them. This CDR3 region has 15 residues. Germline V CDR1 and CDR2: SEHNR, FQNEAQ (reference sequence). The CDR3 is CASSRIPGTAEPQHF. CDR3 bases: TGTGCCAGCAGCCGAATACCAGGGACCGCTGAGCCCCAGCATTTT. Variable domain in full (rest from reference TRBV7-9 and TRBJ1-5): DTGVSQNPRHKITKRGQNVTFRCDPISEHNRLYWYRQTLGQGPEFLTYFQNEAQLEKSRLLSDRFSAERPKGSFSTLEIQRTEQGDSAMYLCASSRIPGTAEPQHFGDGTRLSIL.

The chain has TRBV18 and TRBJ1-1; TRBD1 aligns across 12 bases. The CDR3 runs 15 residues. The V and J ends lost 6 bases and 1 base, in that order; junction bases with no gene match: 3. The V gene's germline CDR1 is KGHSH and CDR2 LQKENI. The CDR3 sequence is CASSGTGGANTEAFF. DNA for the CDR3: TGTGCCAGCTCCGGGACAGGGGGCGCGAACACTGAAGCTTTCTTT.

The chain is built from TRBV18 and TRBJ2-7; 9 bases are shared with TRBD1. CDR1 is KGHSH and CDR2 is LQKENI in the germline V gene. V dropped 5 bases and J dropped 5; count of bases not matched to a gene: 4. The CDR3 has 13 residues. The CDR3 region has the DNA TGTGCCAGCTCAAACCGGGACAGGGACGAGCAGTACTTC. As protein: CASSNRDRDEQYF.

This chain links TRBV10-3 with TRBJ1-2; TRBD1 aligns across 10 bases. CDR3 size: 14 residues. Germline values: CDR1 ENHRY, CDR2 SYGVKD. J lost 6 bases, V lost 2 bases, and 3 bases had no gene match. The CDR3 spells CAISERGQGDGYTF. The CDR3 DNA reads TGTGCCATCAGTGAGCGCGGACAGGGGGATGGCTACACCTTC.

V usage is TRBV7-8 and J usage is TRBJ2-7; D possibly matches TRBD1 or TRBD2 (5 bases each). The V end was cut by 4 bases, the J end by 5 bases, with 15 bases between. The CDR3 runs to 14 residues. The germline CDR1 and CDR2 sequences are SGHVS and FQNEAQ. The chain's CDR3 is CASSSGTHLHEQYF. The CDR3 DNA follows: TGTGCCAGCAGCTCAGGGACGCACCTCCACGAGCAGTACTTC.

The chain employs TRBV2 and TRBJ1-1; D may be TRBD1 (6 bases). Germline CDR1 SNHLY, CDR2 FYNNEI. V lost 7 bases and J lost 6, with 18 bases in between. CDR3 size: 14 residues. Written as DNA, the CDR3 is TGTGCCAGCACCCCTAGGGGGGGGTTGGCTGAAGCTTTCTTT. Its translation is CASTPRGGLAEAFF.

The DNA of the CDR3 is TGCGCCAGCAGCCCTTCCCGACAGGGAGGAGAGCAGTACTTC. This sequence encodes CASSPSRQGGEQYF. This sequence joins TRBV4-1 and TRBJ2-7, with D perhaps TRBD1 (7 bases). Trimming took off 4 bases at V and 7 bases at J, with 17 bases between the two ends. This CDR3 has 14 residues. CDR1 and CDR2 from the germline V gene are MGHRA and YSYEKL.

This clone was recorded only once. The V call is TRBV7-9, the J call TRBJ1-5, with no clear D. With 6 bases removed from V and 3 bases from J, the gap between germline ends came to 15 bases. The CDR3 extends over 15 amino acids. Germline V gene lookup returns CDR1 SEHNR and CDR2 FQNEAQ (reference sequence). This chain's CDR3 is CASSLDGGFNQPQHF. CDR3 nucleotides: TGTGCCAGCAGTCTCGATGGCGGTTTCAATCAGCCCCAGCATTTT.

The CDR3 is CASRKQGGNTEAFF. The DNA for the CDR3 is TGTGCCAGCAGAAAACAGGGGGGGAACACTGAAGCTTTCTTT. This rearrangement joins TRBV6-5 to TRBJ1-1; TRBD1 matches at 8 bases. V shed 6 bases and J 1 base; nucleotides not matched to a gene: 4. The CDR3 totals 14 residues. CDR1 is MNHEY, CDR2 SVGAGI, per germline.

The CDR3 DNA reads as TGTGCCAGCTCACCGCCCTTAGCGGGAGAGGTGGTGGATACGCAGTATTTT. Amino acid sequence: CASSPPLAGEVVDTQYF. The chain joins TRBV18 to TRBJ2-3; 9 positions agree with TRBD2. In germline, CDR1 is KGHSH, CDR2 LQKENI. The CDR3 length is 17 residues. With V trimmed by 3 bases and J by 6 bases, 13 bases remained unmatched.

The chain employs TRBV2 and TRBJ2-7, with D unclear. Trimming cost V 7 bases and J 2 bases, with 9 bases left between them. The CDR3 is 12 amino acids. The germline gives CDR1 SNHLY, CDR2 FYNNEI. CDR3 protein: CASKYRPYEQYF. CDR3 nucleotide sequence: TGTGCCAGCAAATACCGACCCTACGAGCAGTACTTC.

In DNA, the CDR3 is TGCGCCAGCAGCTCTTCGAGGGATGAGGGCTACACCTTC. Protein: CASSSSRDEGYTF. J is TRBJ1-2 and V is TRBV5-1, with D unresolved. The ends were cut back, 3 bases at V and 8 bases at J, with 14 bases in the middle. The CDR3 runs 13 residues. Germline V CDR1 and CDR2: SGHRS, YFSETQ.

This clone turned up a few times. V is TRBV30 and J is TRBJ1-2; D ambiguous. Trimming took off 2 bases at V and 0 bases at J, with 4 bases between the two ends. Germline V gives CDR1 GTSNPN, CDR2 SVGIG (reference sequence). This CDR3 region has 12 residues. The CDR3 nucleotides are TGTGCCTGGAGTCCGGCTAACTATGGCTACACCTTC. Protein product: CAWSPANYGYTF.

The genes are TRBV7-6 and TRBJ1-1; TRBD1 aligns across 7 bases. The germline CDR1 and CDR2 sequences are SGHVS and FNYEAQ. The CDR3 has 13 amino acids. Trimming cost V 0 bases and J 8 bases; bases outside gene matches: 3. Here the CDR3 reads CASSLAEGQEAFF. For the CDR3, the DNA is TGTGCCAGCAGCTTAGCTGAGGGACAGGAAGCTTTCTTT.

The rearrangement uses TRBV30 and TRBJ1-2, with D uncertain. The V end was cut by 2 bases, the J end by 2 bases, with 6 bases between. The CDR3 is 12 amino acids. CDR1 GTSNPN and CDR2 SVGIG come from the germline V gene (reference sequence). CDR3 amino acids: CAWSKQNYGYTF. CDR3 bases: TGTGCCTGGAGTAAACAGAACTATGGCTACACCTTC.

The chain carries TRBV5-8 and TRBJ1-2, with D possibly TRBD1 on 5 matching bases. The CDR3 covers 14 residues. Germline V gene data show CDR1 as SGHTS and CDR2 as YDEGEE. V gave up 1 base and J gave up 3 bases, with 10 bases separating them. Here the CDR3 DNA reads TGTGCCAGCAGCTTGCGGCAGGGTGACTATGGCTACACCTTC. Its protein product is CASSLRQGDYGYTF.

Here the CDR3 DNA reads TGTGCCAGCAGCCAAGCCCCGCGACTAGCGGGAGATAGACCTGGGGCCAACGTCCTGACTTTC. Amino acids: CASSQAPRLAGDRPGANVLTF. The chain carries TRBV14 and TRBJ2-6; TRBD2 matches 12 bases. Germline V gene lookup returns CDR1 SGHDN and CDR2 FVKESK. The CDR3 loop spans 21 amino acids. V dropped 1 base and J dropped 2; count of bases not matched to a gene: 12.

V and J are TRBV5-6 and TRBJ2-7; TRBD1 matches 7 bases. V was pared by 2 bases and J by 2 bases, with 10 bases of the junction left unmatched. Germline CDR1 SGHDT, CDR2 YYEEEE. This CDR3 contains 16 residues. CDR3 amino acids: CASSLSSHRGPYEQYF. The CDR3 DNA reads TGTGCCAGCAGCTTATCCTCGCACAGGGGTCCCTACGAGCAGTACTTC.

The chain joins TRBV19 to TRBJ1-4; tentatively, D is TRBD1 (5 bases). The CDR3 is made up of 15 amino acids. CDR1 and CDR2 (germline): LNHDA, SQIVND (reference sequence). The germline V and J ends were trimmed by 7 bases and 0 bases, with 12 bases remaining between them. The CDR3 DNA follows: TGTGCCAGTACCGGGGGGAGGACAACTAATGAAAAACTGTTTTTT. The encoded protein is CASTGGRTTNEKLFF.

This chain joins TRBV7-6 and TRBJ2-7; 8 nucleotides agree with TRBD2. The CDR3 runs to 16 residues. V gave up 4 bases and J gave up 3 bases; unmatched junction bases: 11. Looked up from germline, CDR1 is SGHVS and CDR2 is FNYEAQ. The chain's CDR3 is CASSSWATGGDYEQYF. Written as DNA, the CDR3 is TGTGCCAGCAGCTCGTGGGCGACCGGGGGGGACTACGAGCAGTACTTC.

The gene calls are TRBV19 and TRBJ1-2; D possibly corresponds to TRBD1 (6 bases). The germline V gene encodes CDR1 LNHDA and CDR2 SQIVND (reference sequence). Trimming pared 5 bases from V and 7 bases from J, leaving 17 bases between. The CDR3 consists of 14 residues. The CDR3 spells CASSEGGRLTGYTF. Here the CDR3 DNA reads TGTGCCAGTAGTGAAGGGGGGCGTTTGACTGGCTACACCTTC.